This record concerns one T cell receptor (beta chain) sequence. This receptor's antigen is unknown. No base quality values were provided; no much bigger clone lies one nucleotide off. These data originate in a study of T cell responses to AZD1222 COVID-19 vaccine (dated by TCRdb to the early 2020s). Background on the whole study: AZD1222 recipients given second doses at about 4 weeks or at about 12 weeks were pooled, since spike-specific TCR depth and breadth were not found to differ between the two schedules. A total of 233 trial participants underwent TCR sequencing, of whom roughly 210 received two doses of AZD1222 and around 25 received two doses of the MenACWY control vaccine. Trial participants were enrolled into age subgroups of 18-55, 56-69 and 70-plus years, which contained around 140, 26 and 57 TCR-sequenced participants, respectively. The paper as a whole reports these results and caveats: Because no samples from the day 14 peak response were available, repertoires could be characterized only after the peak T cell response. Conclusions about previously exposed vaccinees are limited, since just 5 to 7 AZD1222 recipients were seropositive for SARS-CoV-2 at baseline. The 56-69-year group was small, and its depth increase did not reach significance, likely because of low power. Reportedly, close to half of the unique spike-specific TCRs recognized epitopes lying outside the regions that are mutated in the B.1.351 and B.1.1.7 variants. Vaccine-associated CD4 TCRs spanned the whole spike protein, with dominant responses in regions 160-218 and 743-854. Most participants were white British and females outnumbered males, and the authors suggested that clonal diversity may have been underestimated. After two AZD1222 doses, both the breadth and the depth of spike-specific TCRs were significantly higher than at day 0 and than in MenACWY recipients.

The CDR3 regions of human TCRbeta chains were analyzed by immunosequencing. In the original analysis: TCRs in the repertoires were compared against a reference library of SARS-CoV-2-specific TCRs that had been generated with the MIRA antigen-specificity platform. Breadth meant the fraction of unique TCRs that were SARS-CoV-2-associated, whereas depth meant the fraction of total T cells that were SARS-CoV-2-associated. Using the MIRA data, each spike-specific TCR was assigned both to the spike region to which the TCR was reactive and to a CD4 or CD8 class. Log10-transformed breadth and depth values were compared by one-way ANOVA with Sidak's multiple comparisons tests. TCRdb retrieved this table from immuneACCESS and kept in-frame rearrangements only. Not all clones are present; in checked studies, unresolved V genes account for under half, and no reason is known for the remainder. The DNA gave D and trimming, while V, J and clone size come from that table. The sample includes roughly 130,000 clones, with about 90% observed a single time. The top ten constitute about 1.9% of the sample.

Explained via the paper, the time point label denotes: baseline before first vaccination. Vaccinee samples were obtained from the UK trials COV001 and COV002, which included a single-blind randomized controlled phase 2/3 trial of AZD1222 (ChAdOx1 nCoV-19) in healthy adults. Trial participant PBMC samples were collected at day 0 and day 28 after the second dose for TCRbeta chain sequencing. The clonotype originates from an adult in good health. The sample here was peripheral blood, taken on day 0 of AZD1222 vaccination.

CDR3 protein: CATSRDTQYF. The DNA sequence is given as TGTGCCACTTCCCGGGATACGCAGTATTTT. The V and J segments used are TRBV2 and TRBJ2-3; no confident D gene assignment can be made. CDR1 and CDR2 are drawn from the germline V gene: SNHLY, FYNNEI. The CDR3 contains 10 residues, cysteine and phenylalanine counted. This entry keeps only the CDR3 DNA: 30 bases, framed from base 1. V is pared back by 10 bases and J by 6 bases, with 8 bases lying between the germline termini.